This TCR beta chain comes out of a study of post-analysis software for immune sequencing data. Study outcomes and limitations: The F measure placed samples prepared in the same batch into strongly shared clusters.

Included in the TCR beta cDNA libraries were unique molecular identifiers. TCRdb passed the PCR reads through MiXCR, listing each CDR3 protein once. The table includes roughly 600,000 distinct CDR3 sequences, roughly 47% detected once. In the case of this clonotype: What it recognizes is unknown.

This clonotype was obtained from a girl aged 10 to 17 with multiple sclerosis. What was sequenced was blood.

The CDR3 loop reads CSARSGQGQYSNQPQHF. The CDR3 nucleotides are TGCAGTGCTAGGTCAGGACAGGGTCAATATAGCAATCAGCCCCAGCATTTT. This sequence joins TRBV20-1 and TRBJ1-5, with 8 positions matching TRBD1. Germline V lookup: CDR1 DFQATT, CDR2 SNEGSKA (reference sequence). Trimming cost V 3 bases and J 0 bases; bases outside gene matches: 10. The CDR3 covers 17 residues.